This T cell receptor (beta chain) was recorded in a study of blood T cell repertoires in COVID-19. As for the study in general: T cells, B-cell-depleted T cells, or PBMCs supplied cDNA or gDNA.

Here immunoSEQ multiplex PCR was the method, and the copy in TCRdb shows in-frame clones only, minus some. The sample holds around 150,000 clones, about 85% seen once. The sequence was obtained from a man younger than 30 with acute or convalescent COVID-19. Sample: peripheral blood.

CDR3 nucleotides: TGTGCCATCAGTGATCCGGACATGGCTAACACTGAAGCTTTCTTT. This codes for CAISDPDMANTEAFF. The chain links TRBV10-3 to TRBJ1-1; weak D call: TRBD1 (5 bases). Germline values: CDR1 ENHRY, CDR2 SYGVKD. CDR3 length: 15 residues. V was shortened by 3 bases and J by 2 bases, with 13 bases between the two germline ends.